This TCR beta chain was captured in a study of T cells in localized non-small cell lung cancer. Trimming shortened V by 6 bases and J by 6 bases, and 9 bases separated the two germline ends. The V gene's germline CDR1 is MNHNS and CDR2 SASEGT. This CDR3 spans 12 amino acids. Whole-study findings and limits: When the top 100 tumor clones were examined, a median about 60 of them also appeared in the adjacent lung, which was paired and uninvolved. As only one tumor region underwent sequencing, heterogeneity remains possible. Clonality of T cells reached its maximum in uninvolved adjacent lung, surpassing tumor. Blood T cell density predicted longer survival; adjacent-lung clonality, shorter.

Comment on this clone: Its specificity is unknown.

Clones were read by immunoSEQ multiplex PCR, and TCRdb kept only the in-frame ones, dropping some. Counted here are more than 45,000 clones, around 83% occurring once; the ten biggest clones make up 2% to 2.5%. The source was PBMCs, collected before any cancer treatment. This sequence joins TRBV6-1 and TRBJ1-5; no clear D gene. This TCR was recovered from a man between 35 and 75 years old with stage II lung adenocarcinoma. The CDR3 is CASSFDPQPQHF. CDR3 nucleotides: TGTGCCAGCAGCTTCGACCCTCAGCCCCAGCATTTT.